These T cell receptor beta chains were read from a single sample in a study of graft-versus-host responses after intestinal transplantation. Their antigen targets remain unknown. Sequencing used immunoSEQ multiplex PCR; TCRdb keeps in-frame clones, though not all of them. The sample lists some 80,000 clones, roughly 90% seen once, with 7.6% in the top ten. Sequencing was performed on unstimulated CD8+ T cells sorted from spleen or lymph node cells, taken before transplant. The receptors come from a human donor who was the organ donor for an intestinal transplant. Each CDR3 is given with its conserved first and last residue. Rows may omit the clone size; those that give it use once, few, many or a size class.

CDR3 length	clone size	J gene	V gene	CDR3 protein
16	-	TRBJ2-7	TRBV5-4	CASSLGGSYFSYEQYF
15	-	TRBJ2-7	TRBV4-1	CASSERKGRYYEQYF
21	once	TRBJ1-2	TRBV2	CASSEASTGGRHQQKSYGYTF
15	once	TRBJ2-3	TRBV5-4	CASSRSGSSTDTQYF
16	-	TRBJ2-1	TRBV9	CASSVVGSGGAHEQFF
14	-	TRBJ1-5	TRBV5-1	CASSPDDSNQPQHF
15	-	TRBJ2-2	TRBV9	CASNDAPGNTGELFF
17	-	TRBJ2-1	TRBV19	CASTGTRNPFYYNEQFF
13	-	TRBJ2-7	TRBV2	CARGGTHFYEQYF
14	-	TRBJ2-7	TRBV7-9	CASSLGVPAYEQYF
16	-	TRBJ2-7	TRBV7-9	CASSLSRGINSYEQYF
15	-	TRBJ2-5	TRBV13	CASSALLAGGVTQYF
15	-	TRBJ2-1	TRBV6-6	CASSYGTSGGDEQFF
15	-	TRBJ1-5	TRBV4-2	CASSQDKYSNQPQHF
19	-	TRBJ1-6	TRBV4-2	CASSLDAFVGQAHNSPLHF
15	many	TRBJ2-7	TRBV6-4	CASSYGAGGQYEQYF
12	few	TRBJ2-7	TRBV6-6	CASSTGEREQYF
17	-	TRBJ2-2	TRBV5-6	CASSSTGGNWDTGELFF
15	-	TRBJ1-2	TRBV9	CASSVGGTGGDGYTF
17	-	TRBJ2-1	TRBV7-9	CASSSSGFMEAYNEQFF
14	-	TRBJ1-1	TRBV19	CASSMGARDTEAFF
13	few	TRBJ1-2	TRBV6-5	CASCYNGGDGYTF
13	-	TRBJ1-2	TRBV27	CASRDRGWYGYTF
16	-	TRBJ2-3	TRBV21-1	CASIQTLAGDVDTQYF
15	-	TRBJ2-7	TRBV5-6	CASSVAGTGWYEQYF
14	once	-	TRBV10-2	CASFDRGSSYEQYF
12	-	TRBJ1-2	TRBV4-1	CASSQEPDGYTF
11	few	TRBJ1-5	TRBV19	CASTVVQPQHF
15	-	TRBJ1-3	TRBV6-6	CASGYLDGSGNTIYF
15	-	TRBJ1-1	TRBV6-5	CASSYSGDIYSEAFF
12	-	TRBJ1-3	TRBV29-1	CSATASGNTIYF
16	-	TRBJ2-7	TRBV4-1	CASSQEDGQASYEQYF
14	-	TRBJ2-7	TRBV2	CASLGDTLFYEQYF
12	-	TRBJ1-1	TRBV2	CANNQRYTEAFF
13	-	TRBJ1-5	TRBV13	CASSSQGYQPQHF
13	once	TRBJ2-3	TRBV13	CASSSEGTDTQYF
14	-	TRBJ2-5	TRBV4-1	CASSQVPAGDEQYF
16	-	TRBJ2-2	TRBV11-2	CASSLLAGQGAGELFF
13	-	TRBJ2-5	TRBV7-3	CASSLYDQETQYF
17	-	TRBJ1-5	TRBV19	CASSMQGSAVGNQPQHF
13	-	TRBJ1-2	TRBV11-1	CASSFREVGGYTF
11	-	TRBJ1-2	TRBV20-1	CSARGSQGYTF
14	-	TRBJ1-1	TRBV19	CASTLGQANTEAFF
14	-	TRBJ2-7	TRBV11-2	CASSLGGVTYEQYF
17	-	TRBJ2-7	TRBV4-2	CASSQDITGTDPYEQYF
14	-	TRBJ1-6	TRBV5-4	CASRYHGGDSPLHF
18	-	TRBJ1-6	TRBV4-1	CASSLPGPVPFGNSPLHF
14	-	TRBJ1-6	TRBV5-4	CASSFGFPGSPLHF
17	-	TRBJ2-7	TRBV11-2	CASSLFHLSGEVYEQYF
14	-	TRBJ2-1	TRBV25-1	CASSGASSYNEQFF
14	-	TRBJ1-2	TRBV29-1	CSVELGLGSDGYTF
17	-	TRBJ2-7	TRBV4-1	CASSQDYAGTFSYEQYF
11	-	TRBJ1-1	TRBV6-5	CASAVNTEAFF
14	-	TRBJ2-7	TRBV5-1	CASSLAGRGYEQYF
12	-	TRBJ1-1	TRBV25-1	CASSELGTEAFF
15	-	TRBJ2-6	TRBV14	CASSRRGSGANVLTF
16	-	TRBJ1-4	TRBV7-2	CASSETFLQGFEKLFF